This record concerns one T cell receptor (beta chain) sequence. Its antigen is unidentified. The source of the sample is a study of T-cell reconstitution after alpha-beta-depleted transplantation in children. The study, taken as a whole, reports: For some patients, TCRbeta diversity was high at day 60 because of recipient T cells and thymic progenitors that survived. At the one-year point after transplant, T-cell counts and TCRbeta diversity were found to come mostly from T cells that had been newly produced.

Preparation of the TCRbeta library used unique molecular identifiers. TCRdb analysed the PCR reads with MiXCR anew, one entry per CDR3 protein. Counted here are some 29,000 distinct CDR3 sequences, under 7% occurring once; the ten biggest clones make up 5.5% to 7%. Sequencing was performed on PBMCs, mostly from graft donor cells, taken 180 days after TCRalphabeta/CD19-depleted stem cell transplant. This TCR came from a male patient under 18 who had a stem cell transplant for acute myeloid leukemia, so the T cells may come from the graft donor.

CDR3 sequence: CASSAGRFGNTQYF. The CDR3, as DNA: TGTGCCAGCAGCGCGGGACGATTCGGGAATACGCAGTATTTT. V is TRBV7-6 and J is TRBJ2-3; tentatively, D is TRBD2 (6 bases). The germline V gene has CDR1 SGHVS and CDR2 FNYEAQ. Trimming took 5 bases from V and 7 from J, leaving 16 bases between them. The CDR3 loop spans 14 amino acids.